This passage covers 21 T cell receptor beta chains from one sample sequenced in a study of technical replicates of blood from several donors. Sequencing used immunoSEQ multiplex PCR; TCRdb keeps in-frame clones, though not all of them. The data show about 76,000 clones, with 80% to 90% seen just once and about 5.1% held by the top ten. Sequencing used PBMCs. Every receptor here comes from a human donor in good health. Some clones in this sample may be carry-over from other donors' samples.

This chain uses TRBV2 with TRBJ1-4; 7 bases agree with TRBD1. V trimming: 8 bases; J trimming: 0 bases; junction bases outside the gene matches: 15. Germline V gives CDR1 SNHLY, CDR2 FYNNEI. The CDR3 covers 18 residues. CDR3 nucleotide sequence: TGTGCCAGCCGGGACAGACACCCGATGTATCCAACTAATGAAAAACTGTTTTTT. This translates into CASRDRHPMYPTNEKLFF.

As DNA, the CDR3 is TGTGCCAGTAGTATAGATCTTTGGACAGGGGGGACTAATGAAAAACTGTTTTTT. It encodes CASSIDLWTGGTNEKLFF. V is TRBV19 and J is TRBJ1-4; 10 positions agree with TRBD1. The CDR3 consists of 18 residues. Unmatched junction bases numbered 6, after V lost 0 bases and J lost 2 bases. Germline lookup yields CDR1 LNHDA and CDR2 SQIVND (reference sequence). Filled out from reference TRBV19 and TRBJ1-4, the complete variable domain reads DGGITQSPKYLFRKEGQNVTLSCEQNLNHDAMYWYRQDPGQGLRLIYYSQIVNDFQKGDIAEGYSVSREKKESFPLTVTSAQKNPTAFYLCASSIDLWTGGTNEKLFFGSGTQLSVL.

The gene calls are TRBV11-2 and TRBJ2-3, with D perhaps TRBD2 (5 bases). Germline CDR1 and CDR2: SGHAT and FQNNGV. V lost 0 bases and J lost 6, with 7 bases in between. The CDR3 runs to 13 residues. CDR3 region: CASSLDRGDTQYF. For the CDR3, the DNA is TGTGCCAGCAGCTTAGATCGAGGGGATACGCAGTATTTT.

The CDR3 bases are TGTGCCAGCGTTAGACAGGGACTAGCAGTCGGAGGCGAGCAGTACTTC. It codes for CASVRQGLAVGGEQYF. The chain recombines TRBV2 with TRBJ2-7; TRBD2 aligns across 9 bases. CDR1 and CDR2 (germline): SNHLY, FYNNEI. After removal of 8 bases from V and 6 bases from J, the junction contained 17 bases not matched to a gene. The CDR3 extends over 16 amino acids. Full variable domain (outside the CDR3, taken from reference TRBV2 and TRBJ2-7): EPEVTQTPSHQVTQMGQEVILRCVPISNHLYFYWYRQILGQKVEFLVSFYNNEISEKSEIFDDQFSVERPDGSNFTLKIRSTKLEDSAMYFCASVRQGLAVGGEQYFGPGTRLTVT.

The gene calls are TRBV6-1 and TRBJ2-1; TRBD2 matches at 7 bases. Trimming removed 8 bases from V and 3 bases from J; junction bases left unmatched: 7. This CDR3 has 14 residues. CDR1 MNHNS and CDR2 SASEGT come from the germline V gene. CDR3 coding DNA: TGTGCCAGCGGATCTGGGACTAACTACAATGAGCAGTTCTTC. It is translated as CASGSGTNYNEQFF.

This clone was seen a single time. The rearrangement links TRBV7-9 to TRBJ1-2; TRBD1 matches 7 bases. Germline CDR1 and CDR2: SEHNR and FQNEAQ (reference sequence). The V gene end was trimmed by 4 bases and the J gene end by 3 bases; junction bases not matched to a gene: 5. The CDR3 is 14 residues long. The DNA of the CDR3 is TGTGCCAGCAGCTGGGCCAGGGGGGACTATGGCTACACCTTC. Translating it yields CASSWARGDYGYTF.

The chain combines TRBV7-9 with TRBJ2-7; D might be TRBD2 (6 bases). The CDR3 runs 14 residues. Per germline, CDR1 SEHNR and CDR2 FQNEAQ (reference sequence). Trimming removed 4 bases at V and 6 bases at J, with 16 bases between. CDR3 coding DNA: TGTGCCAGCAGCTGGGAGGAGGGGCCGGGCGAGCAGTACTTC. This gives the protein CASSWEEGPGEQYF.

This sequence joins TRBV5-1 and TRBJ1-6, with D hard to call. The CDR3 spans 17 residues. Per the germline V gene, CDR1 is SGHRS and CDR2 is YFSETQ. With 3 bases removed from V and 0 bases from J, the gap between germline ends came to 13 bases. The CDR3 protein is CASSSTYISSYNSPLHF. As DNA, the CDR3 is TGCGCCAGCAGCTCGACTTATATTAGCTCCTATAATTCACCCCTCCACTTT.

The V gene is TRBV19, the J gene TRBJ2-7, with TRBD1 matching 9 bases. The V gene's germline CDR1 is LNHDA and CDR2 SQIVND (reference sequence). With 4 bases clipped from V and 4 bases from J, the junction kept 2 bases outside the gene matches. CDR3 size: 13 residues. For the CDR3, the DNA is TGTGCCAGTAGTAGGGACAGGGAGTACGAGCAGTACTTC. It specifies CASSRDREYEQYF.

This clone was recorded only once. The chain employs TRBV28 and TRBJ2-1, with TRBD2 matching over 8 bases. The CDR3 loop spans 14 amino acids. Trimming removed 5 bases from V and 6 bases from J; junction bases left unmatched: 6. Germline loops: CDR1 MDHEN, CDR2 SYDVKM. This CDR3 is CASSEGGGPNEQFF. The CDR3 DNA follows: TGTGCCAGCAGTGAGGGCGGGGGGCCCAATGAGCAGTTCTTC.

The sample holds many counts of this clone. V usage is TRBV7-6 and J usage is TRBJ1-3; D may be TRBD1 (6 bases). V was pared by 2 bases and J by 0 bases, with 8 bases between. The CDR3 has 15 amino acids. Germline CDR1 is SGHVS and CDR2 is FNYEAQ. DNA for the CDR3: TGTGCCAGCAGCTTACAGGGGCGCTCTGGAAACACCATATATTTT. It yields the protein CASSLQGRSGNTIYF.

This rearrangement joins TRBV28 to TRBJ2-3; D possibly corresponds to TRBD1 (6 bases). The germline gives CDR1 MDHEN, CDR2 SYDVKM. V lost 8 bases, J lost 3 bases, and 12 bases lay in between. CDR3 length: 13 residues. CDR3 sequence: CASQGFGTDTQYF. CDR3 nucleotides: TGTGCCAGCCAGGGGTTCGGAACAGATACGCAGTATTTT.

This clone was found a few times. The chain couples TRBV5-1 to TRBJ1-2, with TRBD1 identical over 9 bases. V gave up 4 bases and J gave up 8 bases; unmatched junction bases: 12. Germline V gives CDR1 SGHRS, CDR2 YFSETQ. The CDR3 runs 15 residues. The CDR3 loop is CASSLTADRGSGYTF. The CDR3 DNA is TGCGCCAGCAGCCTCACCGCCGACAGGGGGTCGGGCTACACCTTC.

The CDR3 spells CASSDSTYEQYF. Here the CDR3 DNA reads TGTGCCAGCAGTGACTCGACTTACGAGCAGTACTTC. This chain uses TRBV6-4 with TRBJ2-7; D gene uncertain. CDR3 length equals 12 residues. Per the germline V gene, CDR1 is MRHNA and CDR2 is SNTAGT. Trimming pared 0 bases from V and 4 bases from J, leaving 4 bases between.

The chain carries TRBV5-1 and TRBJ2-3; 8 bases fit TRBD2. Germline assignment: CDR1 SGHRS and CDR2 YFSETQ. Trimming took 1 base from V and 5 from J; bases not matched to a gene: 6. CDR3 length equals 15 residues. CDR3 region: CASSLSGGLEDTQYF. CDR3 DNA: TGCGCCAGCAGCTTGTCGGGGGGGCTCGAAGATACGCAGTATTTT. Supplemented by reference TRBV5-1 and TRBJ2-3, the full variable domain reads KAGVTQTPRYLIKTRGQQVTLSCSPISGHRSVSWYQQTPGQGLQFLFEYFSETQRNKGNFPGRFSGRQFSNSRSEMNVSTLELGDSALYLCASSLSGGLEDTQYFGPGTRLTVL.

This sequence joins TRBV9 and TRBJ2-1; 10 nucleotides align to TRBD2. There are 15 residues in the CDR3. V trimming: 3 bases; J trimming: 5 bases; junction bases outside the gene matches: 5. Germline CDR1 SGDLS, CDR2 YYNGEE. For the CDR3, the DNA is TGTGCCAGCAGCGCAGGGACTAGCGCAAACAATGAGCAGTTCTTC. It is translated as CASSAGTSANNEQFF.

This chain joins TRBV15 and TRBJ2-7, with 10 bases fitting TRBD1. The CDR3 covers 16 residues. Germline lookup yields CDR1 LNHNV and CDR2 YYDKDF (reference sequence). V shed 0 bases, J shed 6 bases, and the junction held 8 bases outside the gene matches. CDR3 bases: TGTGCCACCAGCAGAGATCAGGGGACAGGGGCTTTCGAGCAGTACTTC. Its translation is CATSRDQGTGAFEQYF.

CDR3 protein: CASSEYGAGGLKVVTQYF. The CDR3 DNA is TGTGCCAGCAGTGAATATGGAGCGGGAGGCCTAAAAGTCGTTACGCAGTATTTT. The chain couples TRBV2 to TRBJ2-3; 9 nucleotides align to TRBD2. Looked up from germline, CDR1 is SNHLY and CDR2 is FYNNEI. The V segment lost 2 bases and the J segment 8 bases; nucleotides outside the gene matches: 17. The length of the CDR3 is 18 residues. Full variable domain (missing parts from reference TRBV2 and TRBJ2-3): EPEVTQTPSHQVTQMGQEVILRCVPISNHLYFYWYRQILGQKVEFLVSFYNNEISEKSEIFDDQFSVERPDGSNFTLKIRSTKLEDSAMYFCASSEYGAGGLKVVTQYFGPGTRLTVL.

This chain joins TRBV11-2 and TRBJ2-2, with D possibly matching TRBD1 (6 bases). The germline gives CDR1 SGHAT, CDR2 FQNNGV. V lost 5 bases and J lost 6, with 13 bases in between. The CDR3 length is 14 residues. In DNA, the CDR3 is TGTGCCAGCAGCGGAACAGGGATGGCCGGGGAGCTGTTTTTT. It is translated as CASSGTGMAGELFF. Using reference TRBV11-2 and TRBJ2-2 for the parts outside the CDR3, the full variable domain is EAGVAQSPRYKIIEKRQSVAFWCNPISGHATLYWYQQILGQGPKLLIQFQNNGVVDDSQLPKDRFSAERLKGVDSTLKIQPAKLEDSAVYLCASSGTGMAGELFFGEGSRLTVL.

CDR3: CASSKREGRGTGELFF. The CDR3, as DNA: TGCGCCAGCAGTAAGCGGGAGGGCCGGGGCACCGGGGAGCTGTTTTTT. The V call is TRBV4-3, the J call TRBJ2-2; TRBD2 matches 10 bases. The CDR3 is 16 amino acids. The J segment lost 4 bases and the V segment lost 6 bases, leaving 8 bases of the junction unmatched. Germline CDR1 is LGHNA and CDR2 is YSLEER.

This clone was seen more than once but under ten times. V gene TRBV6-5 combines with J gene TRBJ1-1; D ambiguous. Trimming shortened V by 7 bases and J by 0 bases, and 12 bases separated the two germline ends. Germline loops: CDR1 MNHEY, CDR2 SVGAGI. The CDR3 is 14 residues long. The CDR3 DNA is TGTGCCAGCACTCAGCGGGCGGTGAACACTGAAGCTTTCTTT. Translating gives CASTQRAVNTEAFF.